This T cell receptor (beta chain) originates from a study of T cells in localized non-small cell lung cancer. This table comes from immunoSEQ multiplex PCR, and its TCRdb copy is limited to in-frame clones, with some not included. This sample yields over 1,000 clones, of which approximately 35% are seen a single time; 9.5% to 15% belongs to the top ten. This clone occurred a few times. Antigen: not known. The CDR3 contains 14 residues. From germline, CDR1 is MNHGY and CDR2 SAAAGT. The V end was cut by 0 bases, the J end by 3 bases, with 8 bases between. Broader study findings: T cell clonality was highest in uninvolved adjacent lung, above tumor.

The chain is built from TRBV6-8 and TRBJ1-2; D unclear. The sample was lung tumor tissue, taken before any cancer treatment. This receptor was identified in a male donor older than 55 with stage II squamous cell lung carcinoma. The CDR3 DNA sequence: TGTGCCAGCAGTTACTCTTCGGTTTACTATGGCTACACCTTC. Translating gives CASSYSSVYYGYTF.